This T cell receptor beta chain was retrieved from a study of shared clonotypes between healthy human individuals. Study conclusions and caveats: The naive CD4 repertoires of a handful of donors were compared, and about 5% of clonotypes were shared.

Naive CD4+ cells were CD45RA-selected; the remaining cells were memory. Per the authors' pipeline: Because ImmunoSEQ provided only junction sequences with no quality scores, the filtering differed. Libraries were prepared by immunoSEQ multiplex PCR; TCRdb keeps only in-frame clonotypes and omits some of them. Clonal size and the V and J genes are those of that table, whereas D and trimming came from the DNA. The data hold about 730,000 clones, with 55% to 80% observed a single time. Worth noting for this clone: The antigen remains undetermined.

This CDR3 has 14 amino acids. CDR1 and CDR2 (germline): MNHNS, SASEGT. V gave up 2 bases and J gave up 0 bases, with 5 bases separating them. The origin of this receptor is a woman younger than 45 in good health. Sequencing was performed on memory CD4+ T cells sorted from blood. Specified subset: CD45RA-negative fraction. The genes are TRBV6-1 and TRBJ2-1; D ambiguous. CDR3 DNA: TGTGCCAGCAGTGAATTCCGCTCCTACAATGAGCAGTTCTTC. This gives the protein CASSEFRSYNEQFF.